This is a list of T cell receptor beta chains from one sample in a study of T cell responses to AZD1222 COVID-19 vaccine. Generated by immunoSEQ multiplex PCR, the TCRdb table keeps only in-frame clones and is missing some. This sample has some 190,000 clones; about 90% occur once, and the top ten carry roughly 1.9%. The sequencing here drew on peripheral blood, taken 28 days after the second AZD1222 dose. These receptors were collected from an adult who received the AZD1222 COVID-19 vaccine. The CDR3 runs from the conserved cysteine through the conserved F or W. The order of the fields is J gene, clone size, V gene, D gene, CDR3 length, CDR3 protein, CDR3 DNA. D genes are given only for firm matches. Size is omitted from some rows. Given values are once, few, many or a class for expanded clones.

j_gene: TRBJ2-7; abundance: NA; v_gene: TRBV4-3; d_gene: TRBD1; len: 16; CDR3aa: CASSQDMTGGGYEQYF; CDR3nt: TGCGCCAGCAGCCAAGATATGACAGGGGGGGGTTACGAGCAGTACTTC
j_gene: TRBJ1-1; abundance: NA; v_gene: TRBV19; d_gene: NA; len: 13; CDR3aa: CASRLDSYTEAFF; CDR3nt: TGTGCCAGTAGGTTAGACAGCTACACTGAAGCTTTCTTT
j_gene: TRBJ1-1; abundance: NA; v_gene: TRBV2; d_gene: TRBD1; len: 13; CDR3aa: CASRQGANTEAFF; CDR3nt: TGTGCCAGCAGACAGGGGGCGAACACTGAAGCTTTCTTT
j_gene: TRBJ1-1; abundance: NA; v_gene: TRBV12-3/TRBV12-4; d_gene: NA; len: 13; CDR3aa: CASSFEGNTEAFF; CDR3nt: TGTGCCAGCAGTTTTGAAGGGAACACTGAAGCTTTCTTT
j_gene: TRBJ1-1; abundance: NA; v_gene: TRBV7-6; d_gene: NA; len: 13; CDR3aa: CASSFGRNTEAFF; CDR3nt: TGTGCCAGCAGCTTCGGGAGGAACACTGAAGCTTTCTTT
j_gene: TRBJ2-7; abundance: once; v_gene: TRBV30; d_gene: NA; len: 12; CDR3aa: CAWALIDAEQYF; CDR3nt: TGTGCCTGGGCCCTAATAGACGCCGAGCAGTACTTC
j_gene: TRBJ1-2; abundance: NA; v_gene: TRBV19; d_gene: TRBD1; len: 14; CDR3aa: CASSGTGGLNGYTF; CDR3nt: TGTGCCAGTAGTGGGACAGGGGGCTTGAATGGCTACACCTTC
j_gene: TRBJ1-1; abundance: once; v_gene: TRBV7-8; d_gene: NA; len: 15; CDR3aa: CASSFWAGRNTEAFF; CDR3nt: TGTGCCAGCAGCTTTTGGGCAGGTAGAAACACTGAAGCTTTCTTT
j_gene: TRBJ1-2; abundance: NA; v_gene: TRBV19; d_gene: NA; len: 16; CDR3aa: CASSRHGTDRNYGYTF; CDR3nt: TGTGCCAGTAGTAGGCACGGTACAGACCGTAACTATGGCTACACCTTC
j_gene: TRBJ1-6; abundance: NA; v_gene: TRBV27; d_gene: TRBD1; len: 14; CDR3aa: CASSLRDRNSPLHF; CDR3nt: TGTGCCAGCAGTCTACGGGACAGAAATTCACCCCTCCACTTT
j_gene: TRBJ1-5; abundance: NA; v_gene: TRBV3-1/TRBV3-2; d_gene: TRBD1; len: 14; CDR3aa: CASSQGDSALAQHF; CDR3nt: TGTGCCAGCAGCCAGGGGGACAGTGCGTTGGCCCAGCATTTT
j_gene: TRBJ2-7; abundance: NA; v_gene: TRBV5-1; d_gene: TRBD1; len: 15; CDR3aa: CASSLAGTGRNEQYF; CDR3nt: TGCGCCAGCAGCTTGGCCGGGACAGGGAGGAACGAGCAGTACTTC
j_gene: TRBJ2-7; abundance: NA; v_gene: TRBV6-1; d_gene: NA; len: 17; CDR3aa: CASSEQIDPAGTYEQYF; CDR3nt: TGTGCCAGCAGTGAGCAAATAGACCCTGCGGGGACCTACGAGCAGTACTTC
j_gene: TRBJ1-1; abundance: NA; v_gene: TRBV2; d_gene: NA; len: 13; CDR3aa: CASSETGQGVGFF; CDR3nt: TGTGCCAGCAGTGAAACAGGGCAGGGTGTAGGATTCTTT
j_gene: TRBJ2-2; abundance: NA; v_gene: TRBV7-6; d_gene: NA; len: 13; CDR3aa: CASSPGYTGELFF; CDR3nt: TGTGCCAGCAGCCCAGGATACACCGGGGAGCTGTTTTTT
j_gene: TRBJ2-1; abundance: NA; v_gene: TRBV19; d_gene: TRBD2; len: 16; CDR3aa: CASSIGSGRVINEQFF; CDR3nt: TGTGCCAGTAGTATAGGTAGCGGGAGGGTAATCAATGAGCAGTTCTTC
j_gene: TRBJ1-1; abundance: NA; v_gene: TRBV2; d_gene: TRBD1; len: 11; CDR3aa: CASNAGTVAFF; CDR3nt: TGTGCCAGCAACGCCGGGACAGTTGCTTTCTTT
j_gene: TRBJ2-2; abundance: NA; v_gene: TRBV29-1; d_gene: NA; len: 15; CDR3aa: CSVELQGMNTGELFF; CDR3nt: TGCAGCGTTGAACTTCAGGGTATGAACACCGGGGAGCTGTTTTTT
j_gene: TRBJ2-5; abundance: NA; v_gene: TRBV3-1/TRBV3-2; d_gene: TRBD2; len: 18; CDR3aa: CASSPLGSGGLLGETQYF; CDR3nt: TGTGCCAGCAGCCCACTGGGGAGCGGGGGGTTGTTAGGAGAGACCCAGTACTTC